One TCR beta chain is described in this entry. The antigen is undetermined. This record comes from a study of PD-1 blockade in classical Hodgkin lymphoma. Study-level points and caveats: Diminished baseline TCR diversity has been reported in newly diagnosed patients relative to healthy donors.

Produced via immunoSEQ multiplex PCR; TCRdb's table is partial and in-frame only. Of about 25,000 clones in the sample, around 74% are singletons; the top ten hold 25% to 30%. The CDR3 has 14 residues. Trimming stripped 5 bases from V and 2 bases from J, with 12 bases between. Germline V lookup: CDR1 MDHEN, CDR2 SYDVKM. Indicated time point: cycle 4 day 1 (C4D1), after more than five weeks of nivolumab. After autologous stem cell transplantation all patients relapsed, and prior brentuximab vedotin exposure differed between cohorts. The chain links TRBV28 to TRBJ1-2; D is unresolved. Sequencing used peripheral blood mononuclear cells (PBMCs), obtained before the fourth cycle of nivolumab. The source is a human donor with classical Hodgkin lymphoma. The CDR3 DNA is TGTGCCAGCAGTCACGGCAGTAGGAACTATGGCTACACCTTC. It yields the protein CASSHGSRNYGYTF.